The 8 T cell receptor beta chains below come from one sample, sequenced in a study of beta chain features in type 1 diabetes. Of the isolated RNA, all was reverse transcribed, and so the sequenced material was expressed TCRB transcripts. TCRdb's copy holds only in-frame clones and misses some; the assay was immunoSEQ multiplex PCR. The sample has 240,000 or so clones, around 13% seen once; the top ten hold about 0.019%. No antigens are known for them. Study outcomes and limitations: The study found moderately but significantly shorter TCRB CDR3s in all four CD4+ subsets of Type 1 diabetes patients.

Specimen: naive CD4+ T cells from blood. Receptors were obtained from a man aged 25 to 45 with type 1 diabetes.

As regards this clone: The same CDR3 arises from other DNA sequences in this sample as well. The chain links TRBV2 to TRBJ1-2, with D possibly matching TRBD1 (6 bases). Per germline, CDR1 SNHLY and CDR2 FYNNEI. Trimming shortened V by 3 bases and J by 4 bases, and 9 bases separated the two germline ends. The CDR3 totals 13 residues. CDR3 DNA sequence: TGTGCCAGCAGTGAGGACAGAACCTATGGCTACACCTTC. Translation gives CASSEDRTYGYTF. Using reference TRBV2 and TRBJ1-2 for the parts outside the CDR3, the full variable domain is EPEVTQTPSHQVTQMGQEVILRCVPISNHLYFYWYRQILGQKVEFLVSFYNNEISEKSEIFDDQFSVERPDGSNFTLKIRSTKLEDSAMYFCASSEDRTYGYTFGSGTRLTVV.

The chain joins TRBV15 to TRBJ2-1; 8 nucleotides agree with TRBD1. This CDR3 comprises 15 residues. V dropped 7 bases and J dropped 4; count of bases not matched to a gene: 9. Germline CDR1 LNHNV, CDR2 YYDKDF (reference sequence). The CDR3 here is CATKADRERYNEQFF. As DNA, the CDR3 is TGTGCCACCAAAGCGGACAGGGAGAGGTACAATGAGCAGTTCTTC.

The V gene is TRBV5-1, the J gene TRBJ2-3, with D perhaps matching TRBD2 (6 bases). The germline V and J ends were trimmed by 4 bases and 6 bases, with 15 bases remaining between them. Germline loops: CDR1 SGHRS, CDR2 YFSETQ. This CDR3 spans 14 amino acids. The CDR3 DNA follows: TGCGCCAGCAGCCCGGGACTGTCCGCGGATACGCAGTATTTT. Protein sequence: CASSPGLSADTQYF.

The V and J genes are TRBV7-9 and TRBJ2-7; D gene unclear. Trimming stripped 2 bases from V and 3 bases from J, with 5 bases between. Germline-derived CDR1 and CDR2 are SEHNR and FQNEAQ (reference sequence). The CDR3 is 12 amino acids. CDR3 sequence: CASSLTGYEQYF. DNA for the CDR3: TGTGCCAGCAGCTTAACGGGCTACGAGCAGTACTTC.

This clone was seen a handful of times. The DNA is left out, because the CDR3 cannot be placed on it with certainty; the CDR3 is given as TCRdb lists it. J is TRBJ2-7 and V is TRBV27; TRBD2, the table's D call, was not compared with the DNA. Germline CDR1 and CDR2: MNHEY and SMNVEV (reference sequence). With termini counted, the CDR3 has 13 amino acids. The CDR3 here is CASSTSADYEQYF.

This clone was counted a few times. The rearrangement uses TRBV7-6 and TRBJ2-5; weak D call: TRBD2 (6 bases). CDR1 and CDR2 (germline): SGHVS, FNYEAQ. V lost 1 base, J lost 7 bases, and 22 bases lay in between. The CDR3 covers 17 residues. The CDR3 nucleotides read TGTGCCAGCAGCTTAGTGCTCGTGCGGGGTCCTCGGGGGACCCAGTACTTC. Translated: CASSLVLVRGPRGTQYF.

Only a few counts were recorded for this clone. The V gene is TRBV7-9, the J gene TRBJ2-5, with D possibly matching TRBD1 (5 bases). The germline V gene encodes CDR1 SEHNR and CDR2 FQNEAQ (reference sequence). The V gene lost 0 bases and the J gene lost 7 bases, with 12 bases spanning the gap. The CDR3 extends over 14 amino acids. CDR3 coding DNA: TGTGCCAGCAGCTTAGCGGACACGTTGGTGACCCAGTACTTC. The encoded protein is CASSLADTLVTQYF.

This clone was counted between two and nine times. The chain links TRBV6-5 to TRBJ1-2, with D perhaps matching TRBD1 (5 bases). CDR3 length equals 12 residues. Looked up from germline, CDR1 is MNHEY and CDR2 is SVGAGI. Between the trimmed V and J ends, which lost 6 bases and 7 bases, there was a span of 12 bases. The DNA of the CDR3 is TGTGCCAGCAGCTGGGGGGACTCTGGCTACACCTTC. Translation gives CASSWGDSGYTF.